This T cell receptor beta chain was documented in a study of cytomegalovirus exposure and HLA in healthy donors. The study, taken as a whole, reports: In the roughly 120 validation repertoires, a later analysis found that first-cohort TCR clusters tended to co-occur. Specificity for CMV antigens was confirmed in vitro for a few of the CMV-associated chains.

Notes on this clone: Its specificity is unknown.

V shed 6 bases and J 2 bases; nucleotides not matched to a gene: 10. This CDR3 spans 16 amino acids. CDR1 SGHDT and CDR2 YYEEEE come from the germline V gene. Measured with immunoSEQ multiplex PCR; TCRdb has only the in-frame clones, and not every one. The sample includes 300,000 to 450,000 clones, 70% to 90% of them seen just once. The receptor's source is a woman under 30 in good health and CMV-seronegative. Input material: PBMCs. This chain connects TRBV5-6 to TRBJ2-3, with 9 bases fitting TRBD1. CDR3 in amino acids: CASIKTGQGYTDTQYF. In DNA, the CDR3 is TGTGCCAGCATCAAAACCGGACAGGGGTACACAGATACGCAGTATTTT.